One T cell receptor beta chain is described in this entry. Its antigen is still unknown. The source of the sample is a study of cytomegalovirus exposure and HLA in healthy donors. Germline V gives CDR1 SQVTM, CDR2 ANQGSEA. The CDR3 totals 13 residues. V lost 3 bases and J lost 2, with 8 bases in between. Notes on the study in general: Only CMV serostatus was available as immune exposure information. Rare TCR sequences predominated, though certain public TCRs were found in many donors. High specificity and sensitivity for cytomegalovirus status were reported for the classifier.

The PCR had 60 Vbeta and 13 Jbeta primers. Measured with immunoSEQ multiplex PCR; TCRdb has only the in-frame clones, and not every one. The sample has some 89,000 clones, 78% seen once. This clonotype was sampled from a woman aged 40 to 49 in good health and CMV-seropositive. Material: PBMCs. V usage is TRBV29-1 and J usage is TRBJ2-1; tentatively, D is TRBD2 (6 bases). The CDR3 DNA reads TGCAGCGTTGACGTAGCGGCCTACAATGAGCAGTTCTTC. It encodes CSVDVAAYNEQFF.